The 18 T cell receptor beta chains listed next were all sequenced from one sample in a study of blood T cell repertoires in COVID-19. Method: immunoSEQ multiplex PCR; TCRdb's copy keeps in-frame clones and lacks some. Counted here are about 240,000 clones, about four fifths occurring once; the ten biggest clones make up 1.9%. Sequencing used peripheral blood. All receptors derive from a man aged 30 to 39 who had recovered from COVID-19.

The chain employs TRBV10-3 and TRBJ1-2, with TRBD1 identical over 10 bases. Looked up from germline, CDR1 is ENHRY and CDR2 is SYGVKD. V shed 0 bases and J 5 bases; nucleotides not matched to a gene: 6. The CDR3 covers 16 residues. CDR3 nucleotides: TGTGCCATCAGTGAGTCGAGGGACAGGGGAATTTATGGCTACACCTTC. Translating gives CAISESRDRGIYGYTF.

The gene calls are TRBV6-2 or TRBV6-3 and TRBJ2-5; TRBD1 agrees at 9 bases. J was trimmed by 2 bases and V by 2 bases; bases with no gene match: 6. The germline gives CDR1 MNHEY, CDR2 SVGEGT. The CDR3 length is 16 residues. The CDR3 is CASSYRTGDFQETQYF. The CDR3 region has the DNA TGTGCCAGCAGTTACCGGACAGGGGATTTTCAAGAGACCCAGTACTTC.

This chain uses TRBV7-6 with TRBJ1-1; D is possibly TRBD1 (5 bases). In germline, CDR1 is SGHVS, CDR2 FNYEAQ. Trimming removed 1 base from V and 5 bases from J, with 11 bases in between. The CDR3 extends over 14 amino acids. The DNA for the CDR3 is TGTGCCAGCAGCTTAGGAGTCGGGGGTACTGAAGCTTTCTTT. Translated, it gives CASSLGVGGTEAFF.

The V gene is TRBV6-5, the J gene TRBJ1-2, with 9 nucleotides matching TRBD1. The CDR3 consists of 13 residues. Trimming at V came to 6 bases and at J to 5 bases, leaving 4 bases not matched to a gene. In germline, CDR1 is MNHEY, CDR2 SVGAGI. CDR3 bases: TGTGCCAGCAGAACACAGGGGGCGTATGGCTACACCTTC. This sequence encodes CASRTQGAYGYTF.

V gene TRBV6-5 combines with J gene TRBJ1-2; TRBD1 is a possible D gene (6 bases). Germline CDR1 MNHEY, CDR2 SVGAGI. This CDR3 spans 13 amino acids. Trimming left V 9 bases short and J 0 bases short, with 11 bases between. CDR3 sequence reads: CASHRAANYGYTF. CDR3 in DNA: TGTGCCAGTCACAGGGCAGCTAACTATGGCTACACCTTC.

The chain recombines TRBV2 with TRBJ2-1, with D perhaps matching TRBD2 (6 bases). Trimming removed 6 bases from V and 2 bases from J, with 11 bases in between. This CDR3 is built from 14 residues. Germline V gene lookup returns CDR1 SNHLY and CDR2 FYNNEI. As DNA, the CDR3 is TGTGCCAGCAGGGGGGGTGTAACCTACAATGAGCAGTTCTTC. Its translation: CASRGGVTYNEQFF.

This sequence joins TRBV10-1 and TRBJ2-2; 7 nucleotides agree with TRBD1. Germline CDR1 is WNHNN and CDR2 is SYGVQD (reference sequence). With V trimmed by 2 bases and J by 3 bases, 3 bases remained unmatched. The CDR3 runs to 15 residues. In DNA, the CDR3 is TGCGCCAGCAGTGAGGGACAGGTCGACACCGGGGAGCTGTTTTTT. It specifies CASSEGQVDTGELFF.

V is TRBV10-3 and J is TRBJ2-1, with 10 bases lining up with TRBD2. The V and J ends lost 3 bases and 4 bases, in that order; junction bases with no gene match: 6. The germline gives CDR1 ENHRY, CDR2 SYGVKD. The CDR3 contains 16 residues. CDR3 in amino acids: CAISDPLAGAYNEQFF. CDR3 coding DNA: TGTGCCATCAGTGACCCCCTAGCGGGGGCGTACAATGAGCAGTTCTTC.

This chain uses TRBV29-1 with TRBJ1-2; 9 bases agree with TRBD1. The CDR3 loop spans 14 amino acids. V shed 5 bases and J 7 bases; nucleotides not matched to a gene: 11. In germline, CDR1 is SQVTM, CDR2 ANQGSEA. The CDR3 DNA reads TGCAGCGTTATAGGGACAGGGATGGAAATTGGCTACACCTTC. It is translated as CSVIGTGMEIGYTF.

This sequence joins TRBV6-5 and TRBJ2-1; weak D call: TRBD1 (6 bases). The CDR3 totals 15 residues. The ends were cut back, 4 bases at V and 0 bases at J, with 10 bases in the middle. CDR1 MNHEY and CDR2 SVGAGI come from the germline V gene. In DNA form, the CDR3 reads TGTGCCAGCAGTTCGACGGACAGCTCCTACAATGAGCAGTTCTTC. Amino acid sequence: CASSSTDSSYNEQFF.

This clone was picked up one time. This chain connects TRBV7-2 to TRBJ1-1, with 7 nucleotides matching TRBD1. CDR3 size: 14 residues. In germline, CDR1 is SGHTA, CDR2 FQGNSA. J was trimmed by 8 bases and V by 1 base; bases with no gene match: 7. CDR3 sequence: CASSLGFGGQEAFF. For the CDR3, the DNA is TGTGCCAGCAGCTTAGGATTCGGGGGACAGGAAGCTTTCTTT.

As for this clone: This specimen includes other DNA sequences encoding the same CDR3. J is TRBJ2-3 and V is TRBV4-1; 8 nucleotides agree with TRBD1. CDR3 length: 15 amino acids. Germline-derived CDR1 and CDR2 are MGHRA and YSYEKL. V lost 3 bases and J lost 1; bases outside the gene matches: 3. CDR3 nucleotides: TGCGCCAGCAGCCAGTCGGGACAGGGCACAGATACGCAGTATTTT. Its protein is CASSQSGQGTDTQYF.

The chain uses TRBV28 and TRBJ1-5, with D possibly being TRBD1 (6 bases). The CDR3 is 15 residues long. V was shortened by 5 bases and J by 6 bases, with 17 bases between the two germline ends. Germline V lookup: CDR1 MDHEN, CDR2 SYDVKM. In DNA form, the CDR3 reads TGTGCCAGCAGTCATACGAGGGGGGGGCTTCAGCCCCAGCATTTT. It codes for CASSHTRGGLQPQHF.

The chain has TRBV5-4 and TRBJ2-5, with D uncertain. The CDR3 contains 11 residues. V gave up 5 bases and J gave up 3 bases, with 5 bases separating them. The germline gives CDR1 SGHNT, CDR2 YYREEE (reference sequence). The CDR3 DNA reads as TGTGCCAGCAGTACGGAAGAGACCCAGTACTTC. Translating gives CASSTEETQYF.

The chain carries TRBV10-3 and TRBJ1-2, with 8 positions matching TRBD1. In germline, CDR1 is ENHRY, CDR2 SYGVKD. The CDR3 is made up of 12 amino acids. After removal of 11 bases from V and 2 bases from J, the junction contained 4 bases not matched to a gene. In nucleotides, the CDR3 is TGTGCCGCCAGGGGGCCCAACTATGGCTACACCTTC. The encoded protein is CAARGPNYGYTF.

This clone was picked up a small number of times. The CDR3 DNA reads TGTGCCAGCAGCTTAATGGCAGTGTCCGATTCACCCCTCCACTTT. Translating it yields CASSLMAVSDSPLHF. The V and J genes are TRBV7-9 and TRBJ1-6; no definite D call. Germline CDR1 SEHNR, CDR2 FQNEAQ (reference sequence). Trimming shortened V by 2 bases and J by 8 bases, and 13 bases separated the two germline ends. The length of the CDR3 is 15 residues.

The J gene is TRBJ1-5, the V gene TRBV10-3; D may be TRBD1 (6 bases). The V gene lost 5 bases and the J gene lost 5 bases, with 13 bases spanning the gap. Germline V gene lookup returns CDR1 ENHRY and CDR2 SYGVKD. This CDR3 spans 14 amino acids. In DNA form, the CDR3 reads TGTGCCATCAGTACCTCCGCAGGGGATCAGCCCCAGCATTTT. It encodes CAISTSAGDQPQHF.

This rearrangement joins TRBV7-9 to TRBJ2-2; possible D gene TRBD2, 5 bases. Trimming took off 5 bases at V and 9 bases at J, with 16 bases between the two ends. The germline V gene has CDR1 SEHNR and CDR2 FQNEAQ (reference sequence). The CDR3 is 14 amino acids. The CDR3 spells CASSRLGGARELFF. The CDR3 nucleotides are TGTGCCAGCAGCCGACTTGGAGGAGCAAGGGAGCTGTTTTTT.